This T cell receptor beta chain was identified in a study of blood T cell repertoires in COVID-19. Study-wide background: Some COVID-19 samples were acute and others convalescent; all came from the United States, Italy and Spain. PBMCs, B-cell-depleted T cells, or T cells were the source of the cDNA or gDNA that made up the material.

Original processing notes: Using reference gene primer amplification, nucleated cell counts were estimated. TCRdb keeps only in-frame clones here, not all; method: immunoSEQ multiplex PCR. The V and J calls and the clone size are those of that table, but D and trimming were determined from the DNA. The sample has around 71,000 clones; around nine tenths are singletons. Germline V CDR1 and CDR2: SNHLY, FYNNEI. The CDR3 is made up of 15 amino acids. The V and J ends lost 6 bases and 3 bases respectively, with 17 bases between them. Material: peripheral blood. This sequence joins TRBV2 and TRBJ1-2; D is uncertain. This TCR was sampled from a woman aged 60-75 years with acute or convalescent COVID-19. The CDR3 DNA follows: TGTGCCAGCAGCGAGGCCCCCACGGGAGACTATGGCTACACCTTC. It yields the protein CASSEAPTGDYGYTF.